This entry lists 15 T cell receptor beta chains sequenced from one sample in a study of cytomegalovirus exposure and HLA in healthy donors. Profiled with immunoSEQ multiplex PCR; TCRdb holds only in-frame clones, not every one. The table lists tens of thousands of clones, approximately 95% of them singletons, with about 3.5% in the top ten. The material sequenced was PBMCs. All receptors derive from a young man in good health and CMV-seronegative.

V usage is TRBV10-3 and J usage is TRBJ2-5, with 9 bases matching TRBD2. Losses at the gene ends were 2 bases for V and 4 bases for J; bases not matched to a gene: 5. From germline, CDR1 is ENHRY and CDR2 SYGVKD. CDR3 size: 15 residues. CDR3 residues: CAISEGGGAGETQYF. CDR3 coding DNA: TGTGCCATCAGTGAGGGCGGGGGGGCTGGAGAGACCCAGTACTTC.

The V call is TRBV10-3, the J call TRBJ2-1, with a possible D match to TRBD2 (5 bases). This CDR3 contains 12 residues. With 0 bases removed from V and 14 bases from J, the gap between germline ends came to 11 bases. Germline assignment: CDR1 ENHRY and CDR2 SYGVKD. CDR3 residues: CAISESNGVEFF. In DNA, the CDR3 is TGTGCCATCAGTGAGTCGAACGGGGTTGAGTTCTTC.

The genes are TRBV6-4 and TRBJ2-3, with 14 nucleotides matching TRBD2. After removal of 6 bases from V and 5 bases from J, the junction contained 4 bases not matched to a gene. The CDR3 has 15 residues. CDR1 MRHNA and CDR2 SNTAGT come from the germline V gene. CDR3 in DNA: TGTGCCAGCAGCGCGACTAGCGGGGGGGGAGATACGCAGTATTTT. Residues: CASSATSGGGDTQYF.

The chain carries TRBV19 and TRBJ2-4; D may be TRBD2 (7 bases). This CDR3 has 15 amino acids. The V end lost 10 bases, the J end lost 2 bases, and 18 bases lay between the germline ends. The germline V gene has CDR1 LNHDA and CDR2 SQIVND (reference sequence). The CDR3, as DNA: TGTGCCACCGCGGGGGCGCAGGTAACCAAAAACATTCAGTACTTC. This codes for CATAGAQVTKNIQYF.

The chain has TRBV4-2 and TRBJ1-3, with 7 positions matching TRBD1. CDR3 length: 15 amino acids. With 4 bases clipped from V and 0 bases from J, the junction kept 3 bases outside the gene matches. Germline lookup yields CDR1 LGHNA and CDR2 YNFKEQ. CDR3 in amino acids: CASSPGGNSGNTIYF. CDR3 sequence (DNA): TGTGCCAGCAGCCCAGGGGGAAACTCTGGAAACACCATATATTTT.

The genes are TRBV13 and TRBJ2-7, with 9 nucleotides matching TRBD1. Germline CDR1 and CDR2: PRHDT and FYEKMQ (reference sequence). J lost 5 bases, V lost 4 bases, and 9 bases had no gene match. The CDR3 consists of 15 residues. The CDR3 nucleotides read TGTGCCAGCAGCTCAACCGGGACAGGGTTCCACGAGCAGTACTTC. This codes for CASSSTGTGFHEQYF.

V and J are TRBV10-1 and TRBJ2-1; 11 bases are shared with TRBD2. The germline gives CDR1 WNHNN, CDR2 SYGVQD (reference sequence). This CDR3 spans 14 amino acids. J gave up 6 bases and V 6 bases, and 4 bases lay outside the gene matches. CDR3 coding DNA: TGCGCCAGCAGCGTCGGACTAGCGGGCAATGAGCAGTTCTTC. Residues: CASSVGLAGNEQFF.

The V call is TRBV10-3, the J call TRBJ2-2, with 11 bases identical to TRBD1. The CDR3 has 16 amino acids. Germline trimming cut 4 bases from V and 5 bases from J; bases unmatched to any gene: 6. Germline V lookup: CDR1 ENHRY, CDR2 SYGVKD. The CDR3 nucleotides are TGTGCCATCAGTGGGACAGGGGGCGGTAAGACCGGGGAGCTGTTTTTT. It specifies CAISGTGGGKTGELFF.

V and J are TRBV6-5 and TRBJ2-7, with TRBD1 identical over 12 bases. Germline assignment: CDR1 MNHEY and CDR2 SVGAGI. V shed 6 bases and J 6 bases; nucleotides not matched to a gene: 6. The CDR3 is 14 residues long. The CDR3 region has the DNA TGTGCCAGCAGATCCGGGACAGGGGGCTTCGAGCAGTACTTC. Protein sequence: CASRSGTGGFEQYF.

The rearrangement links TRBV6-1 to TRBJ1-1, with 8 positions matching TRBD1. V lost 6 bases and J lost 10; bases outside the gene matches: 10. Per the germline V gene, CDR1 is MNHNS and CDR2 is SASEGT. The CDR3 is 13 residues long. The CDR3 DNA sequence: TGTGCCAGCAGGGAGGACAGGGCTACGGGAGCTTTCTTT. Translating it yields CASREDRATGAFF.

The rearrangement joins TRBV23-1 to TRBJ2-3, with D possibly matching TRBD1 (6 bases). TRBV23-1 is an open reading frame, and its role is uncertain. Trimming removed 4 bases from V and 5 bases from J, with 10 bases in between. The CDR3 extends over 13 amino acids. The CDR3 bases are TGCGCCAGCAGTCCCCAGGGGAGAGATACGCAGTATTTT. This sequence encodes CASSPQGRDTQYF.

V is TRBV5-8 and J is TRBJ2-3; D perhaps matches TRBD2 (6 bases). The CDR3 is 16 residues long. In germline, CDR1 is SGHTS, CDR2 YDEGEE. V dropped 3 bases and J dropped 1 base, with 15 bases sitting between them. CDR3 sequence reads: CASSSLRGGGTDTQYF. The CDR3 nucleotides are TGTGCCAGCAGCTCTCTCCGGGGCGGGGGCACAGATACGCAGTATTTT.

The V call is TRBV13, the J call TRBJ2-2; the D gene is possibly TRBD1 (6 bases). Germline V lookup: CDR1 PRHDT, CDR2 FYEKMQ (reference sequence). The CDR3 runs 15 residues. The V end lost 5 bases, the J end lost 5 bases, and 15 bases lay between the germline ends. CDR3 bases: TGTGCCAGCAGCCAATTAGGGGGTTTAACCGGGGAGCTGTTTTTT. It translates to CASSQLGGLTGELFF.

About this clone itself: An end of the junction does not agree with germline; a read error may underlie this. The rearrangement uses TRBV7-7 and TRBJ1-5; TRBD1 aligns across 7 bases. There are 15 residues in the CDR3. Germline V gene lookup returns CDR1 SSHAT and CDR2 FNYEAQ (reference sequence). This CDR3 is CASSIPTGDHQPQHF. The CDR3 region has the DNA TGTGCTAGCAGCATACCTACAGGGGACCATCAGCCCCAGCATTTT.

V is TRBV7-6 and J is TRBJ2-5; weak D call: TRBD2 (7 bases). Trimming took 1 base from V and 2 from J, leaving 14 bases between them. The CDR3 runs 16 residues. Germline CDR1 reads SGHVS; CDR2 reads FNYEAQ. This CDR3 is CASSLEAGAVQETQYF. DNA of the CDR3: TGTGCCAGCAGCTTAGAGGCGGGGGCCGTACAAGAGACCCAGTACTTC.